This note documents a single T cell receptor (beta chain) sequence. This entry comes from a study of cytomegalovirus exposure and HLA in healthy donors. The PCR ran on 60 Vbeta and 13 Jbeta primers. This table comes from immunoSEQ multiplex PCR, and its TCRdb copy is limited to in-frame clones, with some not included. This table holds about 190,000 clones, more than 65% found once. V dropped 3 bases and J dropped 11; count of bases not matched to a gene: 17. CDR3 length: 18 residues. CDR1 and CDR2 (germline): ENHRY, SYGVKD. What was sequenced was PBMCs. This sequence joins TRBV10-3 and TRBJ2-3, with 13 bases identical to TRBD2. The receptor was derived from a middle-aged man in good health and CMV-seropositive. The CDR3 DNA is TGTGCCATCAGTGATCCTTCCGGGACTAGCGGGACCGTGTGGTTGCAGTATTTT. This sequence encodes CAISDPSGTSGTVWLQYF.